The clone carrying this T cell receptor (beta chain) showed up just once. The antigen remains unidentified. This CDR3 contains 14 residues. V dropped 10 bases and J dropped 1 base, with 16 bases sitting between them. Germline CDR1 reads MDHEN; CDR2 reads SYDVKM. The data belong to a study of T cells in localized non-small cell lung cancer. Study-wide points: When the top 100 tumor clones were examined, a median about 60 of them also appeared in the adjacent lung, which was paired and uninvolved. Higher T cell density in the blood was associated with longer overall survival, whereas higher adjacent-lung clonality associated with shorter survival. Uninvolved adjacent lung showed peak T cell clonality, exceeding tumor. Sequencing, confined to only one tumor region, leaves heterogeneity possible.

Libraries were prepared by immunoSEQ multiplex PCR; TCRdb keeps only in-frame clonotypes and omits some of them. The sample holds roughly 90,000 clones, roughly 90% seen once. The source material was PBMCs, sampled before any cancer treatment. The sequence derives from a woman aged 35-75 years with stage II squamous cell lung carcinoma. The chain recombines TRBV28 with TRBJ1-1; D not certain. The CDR3, as DNA: TGTGCCATCCGACCGAGGCCGGCGAACACTGAAGCTTTCTTT. It yields the protein CAIRPRPANTEAFF. Looking up the rest from reference TRBV28 and TRBJ1-1 gives the full variable domain: DVKVTQSSRYLVKRTGEKVFLECVQDMDHENMFWYRQDPGLGLRLIYFSYDVKMKEKGDIPEGYSVSREKKERFSLILESASTNQTSMYLCAIRPRPANTEAFFGQGTRLTVV.